The T cell receptor (beta chain) under discussion was sequenced for a study of shared clonotypes between healthy human individuals. Study outcomes and limitations: Several donors held 5% to 5.5% of naive CD4 clonotypes in common. Sampling covered blood only; tissue repertoires likely differ.

In germline, CDR1 is SGHTA, CDR2 FQGNSA. Trimming removed 4 bases from V and 0 bases from J, with 8 bases in between. The CDR3 is 14 amino acids. As to this clone: What it binds is unknown.

Sequencing was performed with immunoSEQ multiplex PCR; in TCRdb, only in-frame clones are kept and a portion is missing. Of millions of clones listed, about 95% are singletons. CD8 cells regarded as naive lacked CD45RO, were positively chosen for CCR7, and omitted terminally differentiated effector memory CD45RA+ cells. The receptor's source is a man younger than 35 in good health. The chain joins TRBV7-2 to TRBJ2-3, with unresolved D. Sequencing used naive CD8+ T cells sorted from blood. The CDR3 region has the DNA TGTGCCAGCAGCTCACCCTTTAGCACAGATACGCAGTATTTT. This gives the protein CASSSPFSTDTQYF.